This is a list of T cell receptor beta chains from one sample in a study of blood T cells in healthy people across ages. Each CDR3 protein gets one entry after TCRdb re-called the 5' RACE reads with MiXCR. This sample yields around 800,000 distinct CDR3 sequences, of which approximately 67% are seen a single time; roughly a quarter belongs to the top ten. Sequenced: blood. The receptors come from a man aged 30-40 years in good health. The CDR3 runs from the conserved cysteine through the conserved F or W. The order of the fields is J gene, V gene, clone size, D gene, CDR3 protein, CDR3 DNA. D genes are given only for firm matches. Where a row states a size, it is once, few, many or the class of an expanded clone; other rows omit it.

>TRBJ2-1|TRBV4-3|NA|TRBD2
CASSQETSGGQFF
TGCGCCAGCAGCCAAGAGACTAGCGGGGGGCAGTTCTTC
>TRBJ2-5|TRBV24-1|NA|TRBD2
CATSDPPGLAPPETQYF
TGTGCCACCAGTGATCCGCCGGGACTAGCACCACCCGAGACCCAGTACTTC
>TRBJ1-4|TRBV28|NA|NA
CASSLVTIEKLFF
TGTGCCAGCAGTTTAGTGACCATAGAAAAACTGTTTTTT
>TRBJ2-7|TRBV6-2/TRBV6-3|NA|NA
CASSYGTLEGRYEQYF
TGTGCCAGCAGTTACGGGACCTTGGAGGGGCGATACGAGCAGTACTTC
>TRBJ2-5|TRBV20-1|few|NA
CSASEEIGVQETQYF
TGCAGTGCTTCCGAGGAGATAGGGGTCCAAGAGACCCAGTACTTC
>TRBJ2-4|TRBV7-2|NA|TRBD2
CASSLGLGVDIQYF
TGTGCCAGCAGCTTGGGACTAGGGGTTGACATTCAGTACTTC
>TRBJ2-1|TRBV6-6|few|TRBD2
CASSYGLAGGDEQFF
TGTGCCAGCAGTTATGGTCTAGCGGGGGGGGACGAGCAGTTCTTC
>TRBJ1-4|TRBV2|once|NA
CASSSQGRSDEKLFF
TGTGCCAGCAGTTCACAGGGAAGGAGCGACGAAAAACTGTTTTTT
>TRBJ2-1|TRBV7-2|few|NA
CASSFFRDVEQFF
TGTGCCAGCAGCTTTTTCAGAGACGTTGAGCAGTTCTTC
>TRBJ2-3|TRBV7-2|NA|NA
CASSSLQRTDTQYF
TGTGCCAGCAGCTCCCTTCAGCGCACAGATACGCAGTATTTT
>TRBJ2-1|TRBV6-2/TRBV6-3|NA|TRBD2
CASSLSGGASDEQFF
TGTGCCAGCAGTCTGAGCGGGGGGGCCAGCGATGAGCAGTTCTTC
>TRBJ2-7|TRBV11-1|NA|TRBD1
CASSLGYRGSYEQYF
TGTGCCAGCAGCTTAGGGTACAGGGGTTCCTACGAGCAGTACTTC
>TRBJ2-3|TRBV7-2|NA|TRBD2
CATSAGLAVDTQYF
TGTGCCACCTCAGCGGGGCTCGCCGTAGATACGCAGTATTTT
>TRBJ2-1|TRBV9|NA|TRBD1
CASSPREGAFDEQFF
TGTGCCAGCAGCCCCCGCGAGGGGGCATTCGATGAGCAGTTCTTC
>TRBJ1-4|TRBV11-2|NA|NA
CASSLAYSSEKLFF
TGTGCCAGCAGCTTAGCCTACAGTAGTGAAAAACTGTTTTTT
>TRBJ1-5|TRBV7-8|NA|NA
CASSPARGGNQPQHF
TGTGCCAGCAGTCCGGCCAGGGGTGGTAATCAGCCCCAGCATTTT
>TRBJ2-3|TRBV4-3|NA|TRBD1
CASSPIGTVHRLADTQYF
TGCGCCAGCAGCCCCATTGGGACAGTTCATAGGCTCGCAGATACGCAGTATTTT
>TRBJ1-6|TRBV4-2|few|NA
CASSQDTRIADSPLHF
TGTGCCAGCAGCCAAGATACTCGGATAGCCGATTCACCCCTCCACTTT
>TRBJ2-1|TRBV7-2|NA|TRBD2
CASSVREGNNEQFF
TGTGCCAGCAGCGTGCGGGAGGGCAACAATGAGCAGTTCTTC
>TRBJ1-2|TRBV6-5|NA|NA
CASSRRTTNYGYTF
TGTGCCAGCAGTCGTCGGACAACGAACTATGGCTACACCTTC
>TRBJ1-1|TRBV6-5|NA|NA
CASSYSGRIGAFF
TGTGCCAGCAGTTACTCGGGCAGAATCGGAGCTTTCTTT
>TRBJ1-1|TRBV10-3|NA|NA
CAISEYNTEAFF
TGTGCCATCAGTGAGTATAACACTGAAGCTTTCTTT
>TRBJ2-3|TRBV11-2|NA|TRBD2
CASSVILAGGTDTQYF
TGTGCCAGCAGCGTAATTCTAGCGGGAGGAACAGATACGCAGTATTTT
>TRBJ2-3|TRBV20-1|NA|NA
CSADPGTATDTQYF
TGCAGTGCCGATCCCGGGACCGCCACAGATACGCAGTATTTT
>TRBJ2-7|TRBV20-1|NA|NA
CSAITGTGGGDEQYF
TGCAGTGCCATCACTGGGACTGGAGGGGGAGACGAGCAGTACTTC
>TRBJ2-7|TRBV7-2|few|NA
CASSLSEGYEQYF
TGTGCCAGCAGTCTTAGTGAGGGATACGAGCAGTACTTC
>TRBJ2-7|TRBV10-3|NA|NA
CAISEPTRGYRSYEQYF
TGTGCCATCAGTGAGCCGACTCGCGGCTACCGCTCCTACGAGCAGTACTTC
>TRBJ2-3|TRBV5-1|NA|TRBD2
CASSSALAGGTDTQYF
TGCGCCAGCAGCTCCGCGCTAGCGGGGGGCACAGATACGCAGTATTTT
>TRBJ2-7|TRBV16|NA|TRBD2
CASSQFGEREKAYEQYF
TGTGCCAGCAGCCAGTTTGGCGAGCGGGAGAAAGCCTACGAGCAGTACTTC
>TRBJ2-7|TRBV6-5|NA|NA
CASSFRGNNYEQYF
TGTGCCAGCAGTTTCCGTGGGAACAACTACGAGCAGTACTTC
>TRBJ2-3|TRBV7-2|NA|TRBD2
CATTSGGTDTQYF
TGTGCCACCACTAGCGGGGGCACAGATACGCAGTATTTT
>TRBJ2-2|TRBV29-1|few|NA
CSVEAWSGELFF
TGCAGCGTTGAAGCGTGGAGCGGGGAGCTGTTTTTT
>TRBJ1-6|TRBV15|once|NA
CATSAGLKDSPLHF
TGTGCCACCAGCGCCGGTCTTAAAGATTCACCCCTCCACTTT
>TRBJ2-2|TRBV7-2|NA|NA
CASSRSPTAGELFF
TGTGCCAGCAGCCGAAGCCCCACCGCCGGGGAGCTGTTTTTT
>TRBJ2-6|TRBV24-1|NA|TRBD1
CATSDSGTGSSGANVLTF
TGTGCCACCAGTGATTCCGGGACAGGGAGCTCTGGGGCCAACGTCCTGACTTTC
>TRBJ2-3|TRBV9|NA|NA
CASSVGGESTDTQYF
TGTGCCAGCAGCGTCGGCGGGGAAAGCACAGATACGCAGTATTTT
>TRBJ2-7|TRBV18|NA|NA
CASSMAGTWYEQYF
TGTGCCAGCTCAATGGCCGGGACCTGGTACGAGCAGTACTTC
>TRBJ2-7|TRBV28|NA|TRBD2
CASSTSTSGEQYF
TGTGCCAGCAGTACCTCGACTAGCGGAGAGCAGTACTTC
>TRBJ2-1|TRBV20-1|NA|NA
CSAHSPSPYNEQFF
TGCAGTGCGCACTCGCCCAGCCCCTACAATGAGCAGTTCTTC
>TRBJ1-6|TRBV20-1|NA|TRBD1
CSATRTGGRSPLHF
TGCAGTGCTACTCGGACAGGTGGAAGGTCACCCCTCCACTTT